The 2 T cell receptor beta chains below all came from one sample that was sequenced in a study of technical replicates of blood from four donors. Some clones are missing from TCRdb's copy, which holds only in-frame ones; the method was immunoSEQ multiplex PCR. Of tens of thousands of clones in the sample, 98% were seen once. Sequencing used T cells isolated from PBMCs. The receptor set was obtained from a human donor in good health.

The CDR3 DNA follows: TGTGCCAGCAGCGACAGCGGGAATTCCTACGAGCAGTACTTC. Its translation is CASSDSGNSYEQYF. V usage is TRBV6-5 and J usage is TRBJ2-7; 7 nucleotides match TRBD2. The CDR3 extends over 14 amino acids. The ends lost 6 bases at V and 1 base at J; junction bases unmatched: 6. Germline V gene lookup returns CDR1 MNHEY and CDR2 SVGAGI.

The chain links TRBV7-9 to TRBJ1-2; a weak D match, TRBD1 (6 bases). The CDR3 has 16 amino acids. Germline V gives CDR1 SEHNR, CDR2 FQNEAQ (reference sequence). Trimming took off 0 bases at V and 4 bases at J, with 15 bases between the two ends. CDR3 sequence reads: CASSLAGGVELYGYTF. For the CDR3, the DNA is TGTGCCAGCAGCTTAGCAGGGGGGGTTGAACTCTATGGCTACACCTTC.